The clone carrying this TCR beta chain has just a few counts. Its antigen remains unknown. This specimen comes from a study of T-cell memory formation after mild COVID-19. Study background: Largely, the TCR clusters proved donor specific. Study-level results: Detection of some responders pre-infection suggested pre-existing cross-reactive memory T cells participated.

TCRdb recomputed calls from the 5' RACE reads with MiXCR, one row per CDR3 protein. The table records 30,000 to 40,000 distinct CDR3 sequences, approximately 10% of them present only once. Germline loops: CDR1 MNHEY, CDR2 SVGEGT. The CDR3 extends over 15 amino acids. V was shortened by 5 bases and J by 3 bases, with 14 bases between the two germline ends. The sequence was collected from a man younger than 30 who had mild COVID-19 (a few samples of this study predate the infection). Cell type and time point are not known. The chain couples TRBV6-2 or TRBV6-3 to TRBJ1-5, with a weak D call TRBD1 (6 bases). The sample consisted of PBMCs or a T cell subset sorted from them (not recorded which). For the CDR3, the DNA is TGTGCCAGCAGTAGGGAGGGACACCTCAATCAGCCCCAGCATTTT. Residues: CASSREGHLNQPQHF.